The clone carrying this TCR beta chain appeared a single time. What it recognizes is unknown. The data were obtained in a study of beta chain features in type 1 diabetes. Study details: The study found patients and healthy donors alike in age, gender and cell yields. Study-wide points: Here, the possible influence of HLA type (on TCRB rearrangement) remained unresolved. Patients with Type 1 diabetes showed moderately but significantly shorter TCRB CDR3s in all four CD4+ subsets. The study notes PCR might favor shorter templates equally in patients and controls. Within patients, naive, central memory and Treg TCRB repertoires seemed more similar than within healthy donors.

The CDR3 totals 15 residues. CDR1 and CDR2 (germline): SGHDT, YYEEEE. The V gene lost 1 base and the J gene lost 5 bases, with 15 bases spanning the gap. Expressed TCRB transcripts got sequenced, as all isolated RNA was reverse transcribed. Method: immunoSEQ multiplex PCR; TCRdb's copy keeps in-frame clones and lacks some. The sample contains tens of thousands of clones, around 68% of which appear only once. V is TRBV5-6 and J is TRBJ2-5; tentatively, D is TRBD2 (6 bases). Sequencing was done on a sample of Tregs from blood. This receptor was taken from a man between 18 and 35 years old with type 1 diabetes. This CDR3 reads CASSLLSGGVETQYF. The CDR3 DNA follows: TGTGCCAGCAGCTTGTTGAGTGGAGGGGTTGAGACCCAGTACTTC.